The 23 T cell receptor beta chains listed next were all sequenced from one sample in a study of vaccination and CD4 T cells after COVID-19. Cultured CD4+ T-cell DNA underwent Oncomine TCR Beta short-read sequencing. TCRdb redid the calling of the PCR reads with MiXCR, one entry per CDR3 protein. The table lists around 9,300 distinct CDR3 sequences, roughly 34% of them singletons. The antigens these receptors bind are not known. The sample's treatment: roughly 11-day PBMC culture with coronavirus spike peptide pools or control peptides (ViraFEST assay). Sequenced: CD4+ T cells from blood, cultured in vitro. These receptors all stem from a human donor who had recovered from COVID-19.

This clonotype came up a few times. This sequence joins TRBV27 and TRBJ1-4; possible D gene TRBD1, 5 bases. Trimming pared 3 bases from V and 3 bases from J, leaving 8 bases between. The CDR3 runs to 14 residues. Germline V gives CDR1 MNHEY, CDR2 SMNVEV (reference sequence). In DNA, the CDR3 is TGTGCCAGCAGTTTTCAGGGAGCTAATGAAAAACTGTTTTTT. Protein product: CASSFQGANEKLFF.

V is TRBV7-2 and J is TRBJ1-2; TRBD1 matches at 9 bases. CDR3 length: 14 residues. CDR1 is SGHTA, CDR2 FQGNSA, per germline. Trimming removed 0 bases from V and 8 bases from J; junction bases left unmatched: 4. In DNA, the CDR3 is TGTGCCAGCAGCTTAGCCGGGACAGGGTTCGGCTACACCTTC. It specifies CASSLAGTGFGYTF.

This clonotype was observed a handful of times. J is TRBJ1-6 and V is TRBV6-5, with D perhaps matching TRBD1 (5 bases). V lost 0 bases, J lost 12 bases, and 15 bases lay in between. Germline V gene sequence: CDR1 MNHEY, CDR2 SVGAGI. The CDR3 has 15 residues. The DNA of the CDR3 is TGTGCCAGCAGTTACTCGACGGGGGGAGGTGGACCCCTCCACTTT. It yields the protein CASSYSTGGGGPLHF.

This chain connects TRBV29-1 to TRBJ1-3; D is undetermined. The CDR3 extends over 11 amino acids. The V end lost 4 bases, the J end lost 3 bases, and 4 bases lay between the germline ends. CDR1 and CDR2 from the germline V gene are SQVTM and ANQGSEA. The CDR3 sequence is CSVVVGNTIYF. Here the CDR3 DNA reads TGCAGCGTTGTCGTTGGAAACACCATATATTTT.

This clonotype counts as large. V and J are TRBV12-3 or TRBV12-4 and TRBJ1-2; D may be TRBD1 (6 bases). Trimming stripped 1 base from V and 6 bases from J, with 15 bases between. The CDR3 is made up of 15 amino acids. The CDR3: CASSLGGPQGHGYTF. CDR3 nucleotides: TGTGCCAGCAGTTTAGGTGGGCCCCAGGGGCATGGCTACACCTTC.

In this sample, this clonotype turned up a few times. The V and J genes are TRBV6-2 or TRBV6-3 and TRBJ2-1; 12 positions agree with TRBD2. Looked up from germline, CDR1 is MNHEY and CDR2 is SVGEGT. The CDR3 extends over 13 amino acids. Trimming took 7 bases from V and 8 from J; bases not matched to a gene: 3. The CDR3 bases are TGTGCCAGCAATCTAGCGGGGGGGGATGAGCAGTTCTTC. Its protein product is CASNLAGGDEQFF.

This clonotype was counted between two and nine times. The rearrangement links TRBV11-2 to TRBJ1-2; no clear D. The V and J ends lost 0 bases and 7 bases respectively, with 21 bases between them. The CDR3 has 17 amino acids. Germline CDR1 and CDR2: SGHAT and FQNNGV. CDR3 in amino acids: CASSLDRKAHYYGGYTF. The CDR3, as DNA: TGTGCCAGCAGCTTAGATCGGAAGGCCCACTACTATGGTGGCTACACCTTC.

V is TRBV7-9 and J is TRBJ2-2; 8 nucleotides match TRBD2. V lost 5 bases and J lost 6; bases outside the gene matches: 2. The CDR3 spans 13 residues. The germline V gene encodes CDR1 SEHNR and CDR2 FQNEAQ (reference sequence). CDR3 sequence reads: CASSRTSPGELFF. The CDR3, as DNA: TGTGCCAGCAGCCGGACTAGCCCCGGGGAGCTGTTTTTT.

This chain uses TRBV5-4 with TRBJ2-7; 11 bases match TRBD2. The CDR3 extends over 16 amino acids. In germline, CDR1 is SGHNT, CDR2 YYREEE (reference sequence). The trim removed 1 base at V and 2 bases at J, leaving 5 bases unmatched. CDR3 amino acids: CASSLRALAGAYEQYF. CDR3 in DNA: TGTGCCAGCAGCTTGAGGGCACTAGCGGGGGCCTACGAGCAGTACTTC.

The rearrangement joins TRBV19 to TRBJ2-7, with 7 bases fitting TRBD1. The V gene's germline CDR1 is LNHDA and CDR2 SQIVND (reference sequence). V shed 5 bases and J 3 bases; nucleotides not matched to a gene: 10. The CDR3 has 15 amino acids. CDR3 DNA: TGTGCCAGTAGTCTCTTCGGACAGGTGGGCTACGAGCAGTACTTC. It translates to CASSLFGQVGYEQYF. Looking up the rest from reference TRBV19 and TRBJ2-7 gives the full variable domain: DGGITQSPKYLFRKEGQNVTLSCEQNLNHDAMYWYRQDPGQGLRLIYYSQIVNDFQKGDIAEGYSVSREKKESFPLTVTSAQKNPTAFYLCASSLFGQVGYEQYFGPGTRLTVT.

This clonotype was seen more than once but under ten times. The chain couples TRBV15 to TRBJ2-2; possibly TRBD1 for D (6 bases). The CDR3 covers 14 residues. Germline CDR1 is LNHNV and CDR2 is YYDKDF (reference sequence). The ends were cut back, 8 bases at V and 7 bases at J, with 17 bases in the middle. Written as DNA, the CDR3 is TGTGCCACCGGACAGACAGGCGGCGGCGGGGAGCTGTTTTTT. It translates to CATGQTGGGGELFF.

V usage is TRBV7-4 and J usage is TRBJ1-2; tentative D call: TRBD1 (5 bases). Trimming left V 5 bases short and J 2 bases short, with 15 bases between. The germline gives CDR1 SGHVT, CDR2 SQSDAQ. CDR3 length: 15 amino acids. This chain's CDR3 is CASSVGVGQNYGYTF. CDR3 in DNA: TGTGCCAGCAGCGTAGGGGTCGGACAAAACTATGGCTACACCTTC.

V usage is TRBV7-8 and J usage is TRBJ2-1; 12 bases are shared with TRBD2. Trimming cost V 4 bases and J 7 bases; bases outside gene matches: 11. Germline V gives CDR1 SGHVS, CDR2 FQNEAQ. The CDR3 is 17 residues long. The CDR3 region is CASSSRLAGELGNEQFF. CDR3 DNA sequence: TGTGCCAGCAGCTCGAGACTAGCGGGGGAACTCGGGAATGAGCAGTTCTTC.

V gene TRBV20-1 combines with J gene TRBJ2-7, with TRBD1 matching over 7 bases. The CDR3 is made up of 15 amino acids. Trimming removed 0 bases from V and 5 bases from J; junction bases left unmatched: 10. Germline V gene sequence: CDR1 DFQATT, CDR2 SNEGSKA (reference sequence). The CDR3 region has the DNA TGCAGTGCTAGAGATGGGGGACAGTGGGACGACGAGCAGTACTTC. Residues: CSARDGGQWDDEQYF.

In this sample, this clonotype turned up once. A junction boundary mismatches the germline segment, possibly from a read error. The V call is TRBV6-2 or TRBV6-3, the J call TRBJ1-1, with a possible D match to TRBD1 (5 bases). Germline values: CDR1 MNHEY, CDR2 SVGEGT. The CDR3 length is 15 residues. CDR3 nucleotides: TGTACCAGCAGTTACCGGGAGGGGCCGAGCACTGAAGCTTTCTTT. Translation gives CTSSYREGPSTEAFF.

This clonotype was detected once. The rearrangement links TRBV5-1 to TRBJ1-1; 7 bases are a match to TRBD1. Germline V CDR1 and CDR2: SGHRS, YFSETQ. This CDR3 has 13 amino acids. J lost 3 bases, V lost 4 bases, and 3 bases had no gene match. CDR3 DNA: TGCGCCAGCAGCCCCAGGGGGGACACTGAAGCTTTCTTT. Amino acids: CASSPRGDTEAFF.

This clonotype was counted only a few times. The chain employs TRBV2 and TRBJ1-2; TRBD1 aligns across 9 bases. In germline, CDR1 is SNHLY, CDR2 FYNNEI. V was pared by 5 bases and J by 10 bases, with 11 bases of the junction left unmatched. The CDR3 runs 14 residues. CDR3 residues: CASSTGTGISPYTF. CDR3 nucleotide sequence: TGTGCCAGCAGTACCGGGACAGGGATAAGCCCCTACACCTTC.

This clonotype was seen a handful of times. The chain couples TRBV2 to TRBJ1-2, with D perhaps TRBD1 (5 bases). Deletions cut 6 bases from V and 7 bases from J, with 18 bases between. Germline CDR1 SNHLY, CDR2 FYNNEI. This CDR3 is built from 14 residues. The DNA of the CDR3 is TGTGCCAGCAGAACCCGGGACGGCCCTTCTGGCTACACCTTC. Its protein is CASRTRDGPSGYTF. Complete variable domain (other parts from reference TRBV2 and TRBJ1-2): EPEVTQTPSHQVTQMGQEVILRCVPISNHLYFYWYRQILGQKVEFLVSFYNNEISEKSEIFDDQFSVERPDGSNFTLKIRSTKLEDSAMYFCASRTRDGPSGYTFGSGTRLTVV.

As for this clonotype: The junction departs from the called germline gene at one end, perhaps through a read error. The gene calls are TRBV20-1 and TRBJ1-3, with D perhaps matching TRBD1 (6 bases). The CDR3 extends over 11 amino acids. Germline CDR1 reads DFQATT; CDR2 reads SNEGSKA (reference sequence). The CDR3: CSARDNREQHF. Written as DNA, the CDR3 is TGCAGTGCTAGGGATAACAGGGAACAACATTTT.

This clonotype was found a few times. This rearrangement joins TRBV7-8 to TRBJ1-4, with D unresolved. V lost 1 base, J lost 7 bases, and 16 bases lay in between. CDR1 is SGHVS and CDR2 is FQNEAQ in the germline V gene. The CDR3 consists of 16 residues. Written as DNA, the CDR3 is TGTGCCAGCAGCTTAGTAGCATCCGGGTACGGTGAAAAACTGTTTTTT. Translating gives CASSLVASGYGEKLFF.

The DNA of the CDR3 is TGCGCCAGCAGGGAAGGACAGGATCGTGGCTACACCTTC. Translated: CASREGQDRGYTF. The V call is TRBV5-1, the J call TRBJ1-2, with 7 nucleotides matching TRBD1. CDR1 SGHRS and CDR2 YFSETQ come from the germline V gene. The CDR3 spans 13 residues. J gave up 7 bases and V 5 bases, and 8 bases lay outside the gene matches.

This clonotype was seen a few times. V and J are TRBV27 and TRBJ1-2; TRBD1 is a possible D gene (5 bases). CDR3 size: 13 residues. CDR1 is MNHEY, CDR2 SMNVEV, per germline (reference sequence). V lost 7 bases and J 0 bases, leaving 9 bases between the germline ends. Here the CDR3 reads CASKTGPNYGYTF. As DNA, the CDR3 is TGTGCCAGCAAAACAGGCCCTAACTATGGCTACACCTTC.

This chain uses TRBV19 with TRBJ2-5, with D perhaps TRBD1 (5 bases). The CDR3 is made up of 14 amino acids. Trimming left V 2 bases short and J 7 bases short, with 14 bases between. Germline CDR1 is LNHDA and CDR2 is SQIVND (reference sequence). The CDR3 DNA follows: TGTGCCAGTAGTATATCGACAGCCTTAGTGACCCAGTACTTC. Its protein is CASSISTALVTQYF.